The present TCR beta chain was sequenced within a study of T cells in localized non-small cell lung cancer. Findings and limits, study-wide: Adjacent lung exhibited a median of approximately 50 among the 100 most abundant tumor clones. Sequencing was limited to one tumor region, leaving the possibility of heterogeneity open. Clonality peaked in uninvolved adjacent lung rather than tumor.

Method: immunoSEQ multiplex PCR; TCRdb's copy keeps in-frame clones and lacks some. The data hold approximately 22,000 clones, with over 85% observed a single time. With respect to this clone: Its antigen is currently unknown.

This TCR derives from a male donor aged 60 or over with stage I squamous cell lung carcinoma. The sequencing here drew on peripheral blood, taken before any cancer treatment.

DNA for the CDR3: TGTGCCAGCAGCTTAACGGGGGGGAGTTACAATGAGCAGTTCTTC. Its translation: CASSLTGGSYNEQFF. The chain carries TRBV7-9 and TRBJ2-1; 8 nucleotides match TRBD2. This CDR3 spans 15 amino acids. Germline loops: CDR1 SEHNR, CDR2 FQNEAQ (reference sequence). The junction had 4 bases not matched to a gene; V was cut back by 2 bases and J by 4 bases.